The 5 T cell receptor beta chains listed next were all sequenced from one sample in a study of T cell responses to AZD1222 COVID-19 vaccine. Here immunoSEQ multiplex PCR was the method, and the copy in TCRdb shows in-frame clones only, minus some. The repertoire holds approximately 170,000 clones, with just over 85% as singletons. Sequences were derived from peripheral blood, sampled 28 days after the second AZD1222 dose. The receptor set was obtained from an adult who received the AZD1222 COVID-19 vaccine.

This chain uses TRBV11-3 with TRBJ2-1; 9 bases agree with TRBD1. The CDR3 runs to 17 residues. Unmatched junction bases numbered 8, after V lost 5 bases and J lost 0 bases. Germline assignment: CDR1 SGHNT and CDR2 YENEEA. DNA for the CDR3: TGTGCCAGCAGCGCCACAGGGGGCCAAAGCTCCTACAATGAGCAGTTCTTC. This translates into CASSATGGQSSYNEQFF.

This chain uses TRBV27 with TRBJ2-5; 9 positions match TRBD1. Trimming removed 4 bases from V and 4 bases from J; junction bases left unmatched: 7. CDR1 is MNHEY, CDR2 SMNVEV, per germline (reference sequence). This CDR3 spans 15 amino acids. CDR3 residues: CASSSRTGDGETQYF. The CDR3 nucleotides are TGTGCCAGCAGTTCCCGGACAGGGGACGGAGAGACCCAGTACTTC.

This chain joins TRBV7-8 and TRBJ1-5; D is undetermined. The CDR3 runs 15 residues. Trimming stripped 5 bases from V and 2 bases from J, with 13 bases between. From germline, CDR1 is SGHVS and CDR2 FQNEAQ. The CDR3 DNA is TGTGCCAGCAGCCATGACCCGTTGGGCAATCAGCCCCAGCATTTT. Residues: CASSHDPLGNQPQHF.

The chain has TRBV5-1 and TRBJ2-7; 8 nucleotides match TRBD1. J gave up 5 bases and V 0 bases, and 13 bases lay outside the gene matches. The CDR3 has 17 residues. The germline CDR1 and CDR2 sequences are SGHRS and YFSETQ. Written as DNA, the CDR3 is TGCGCCAGCAGCTTGGGGTTGGGACAGGACCGGATAAACGAGCAGTACTTC. This translates into CASSLGLGQDRINEQYF. Full variable domain (missing parts from reference TRBV5-1 and TRBJ2-7): KAGVTQTPRYLIKTRGQQVTLSCSPISGHRSVSWYQQTPGQGLQFLFEYFSETQRNKGNFPGRFSGRQFSNSRSEMNVSTLELGDSALYLCASSLGLGQDRINEQYFGPGTRLTVT.

V gene TRBV5-4 combines with J gene TRBJ2-1; 10 nucleotides line up with TRBD2. The CDR3 sequence is 16 residues long. Germline V lookup: CDR1 SGHNT, CDR2 YYREEE (reference sequence). The junction had 2 bases not matched to a gene; V was cut back by 0 bases and J by 2 bases. The CDR3 DNA reads as TGTGCCAGCAGCTTGGAGCTAGCGGGGGCCTACAATGAGCAGTTCTTC. Protein product: CASSLELAGAYNEQFF.